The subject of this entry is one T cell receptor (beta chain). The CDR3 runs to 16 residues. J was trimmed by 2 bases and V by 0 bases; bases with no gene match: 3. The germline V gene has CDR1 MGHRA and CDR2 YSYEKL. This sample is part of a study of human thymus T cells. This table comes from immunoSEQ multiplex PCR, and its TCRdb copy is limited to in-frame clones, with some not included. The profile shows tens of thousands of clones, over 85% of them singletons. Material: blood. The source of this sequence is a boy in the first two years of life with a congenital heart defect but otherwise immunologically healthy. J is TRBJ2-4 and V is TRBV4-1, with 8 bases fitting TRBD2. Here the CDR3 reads CASSQDPGGPKNIQYF. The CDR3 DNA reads TGCGCCAGCAGCCAAGATCCGGGGGGGCCCAAAAACATTCAGTACTTC.